The clone carrying this T cell receptor (beta chain) was seen repeatedly, ten times or more. Its antigen is as yet unknown. This entry is derived from a study of breast tumors, draining lymph nodes, adjacent tissues. Via MiXCR, TCRdb re-called the multiplex PCR reads, giving one row per CDR3 protein. The sample contains approximately 230,000 distinct CDR3 sequences, under 35% of which appear only once. CDR3 length: 17 amino acids. The germline V and J ends were trimmed by 1 base and 5 bases, with 20 bases remaining between them. From germline, CDR1 is LGHNA and CDR2 YNFKEQ. Findings and caveats of the study: Tumor TCR diversity was below lymph nodes but above nontumor tissue. Most tumor T cells seemingly derive from lymph node, then expand in tumor. The lymph node origin of tumor T cells was framed as consistent with a hypothesis, not demonstrated.

Axillary draining lymph nodes of breast cancer patients supplied the node samples. Material: axillary lymph node tissue. The chain is built from TRBV4-2 and TRBJ2-5; D may be TRBD1 (6 bases). The TCR originated in a female donor with breast cancer. Some clones in this sample may be carry-over from other donors' samples. Here the CDR3 reads CASSQVGGDPVLETQYF. CDR3 nucleotides: TGTGCCAGCAGCCAAGTAGGGGGAGACCCGGTTCTCGAGACCCAGTACTTC.